The clone carrying this T cell receptor beta chain appeared a single time. Its antigen is unknown. A second PCR, run for about 6 to 11 cycles, used a sample-barcoded 5' primer plus a J-beta primer mix. TCRdb re-called the 5' RACE reads through MiXCR, storing one row per CDR3 protein. The table shows almost 800,000 distinct CDR3 sequences, with 58% occurring only once. These data are taken from a study of blood T cells in healthy people across ages. Findings and limits, study-wide: Diversity of TCR beta per million T cells declined in a roughly linear way with age.

The sequence was obtained from a man aged 25 to 45 in good health. The source material was blood.

This CDR3 reads CASSQGSRGMNSPLHF. The CDR3 DNA is TGCGCCAGCAGCCAAGGCTCGAGGGGTATGAATTCACCCCTCCACTTT. This rearrangement joins TRBV4-1 to TRBJ1-6, with a tentative D call TRBD1 (5 bases). This CDR3 contains 16 residues. V lost 1 base and J 7 bases, leaving 14 bases between the germline ends. Germline CDR1 and CDR2: MGHRA and YSYEKL.